These T cell receptor beta chains were read from a single sample in a study of CD8+ T cells in alopecia areata. The repertoire was sequenced with immunoSEQ multiplex PCR; TCRdb's copy has only in-frame clones and lacks some. The sample carries 150,000 to 200,000 clones, more than 50% recorded once. The sequenced sample was CD4+ T cells sorted from blood, obtained at week 24, from a patient treated with tofacitinib. These receptors were taken from a human donor with alopecia areata. CDR3s include the opening cysteine and the closing phenylalanine or tryptophan. The D gene is left open where the match is weak. The size entry is marked missing in some rows and otherwise reads once, few, many or a size class.

D gene: .
J gene: TRBJ2-5
V gene: TRBV7-7
clone size: few
CDR3 protein: CASSFARGGQETQYF
CDR3 DNA: TGTGCCAGCAGCTTTGCCCGTGGGGGTCAAGAGACCCAGTACTTC

D gene: .
J gene: TRBJ2-5
V gene: TRBV29-1
clone size: .
CDR3 protein: CSAQRSQETQYF
CDR3 DNA: TGCAGCGCCCAGCGCTCCCAAGAGACCCAGTACTTC

D gene: .
J gene: TRBJ1-2
V gene: TRBV2
clone size: .
CDR3 protein: CASSARDADYGYTF
CDR3 DNA: TGTGCCAGCAGTGCCCGGGACGCCGACTATGGCTACACCTTC

D gene: .
J gene: TRBJ2-3
V gene: TRBV11-2
clone size: .
CDR3 protein: CASRTGGLTSTDTQYF
CDR3 DNA: TGTGCCAGCAGAACGGGGGGCCTTACTAGCACAGATACGCAGTATTTT

D gene: TRBD1
J gene: TRBJ2-1
V gene: TRBV7-2
clone size: .
CDR3 protein: CASSSPGGQGTRKQFF
CDR3 DNA: TGTGCCAGCAGCTCACCCGGCGGACAGGGGACCCGTAAGCAGTTCTTC

D gene: .
J gene: TRBJ1-2
V gene: TRBV4-1
clone size: few
CDR3 protein: CASSQTPTEYGYTF
CDR3 DNA: TGCGCCAGCAGCCAAACCCCTACTGAGTATGGCTACACCTTC

D gene: .
J gene: TRBJ2-3
V gene: TRBV5-6
clone size: few
CDR3 protein: CASSFLGASVLGTQYF
CDR3 DNA: TGTGCCAGCAGCTTTTTAGGGGCAAGTGTATTGGGGACGCAGTATTTT

D gene: TRBD1
J gene: TRBJ1-4
V gene: TRBV4-3
clone size: few
CDR3 protein: CASSQEASQGTGKLFF
CDR3 DNA: TGCGCCAGCAGCCAAGAAGCGTCGCAGGGGACAGGAAAACTGTTTTTT

D gene: TRBD2
J gene: TRBJ2-3
V gene: TRBV27
clone size: .
CDR3 protein: CASNPNGGMGDTQYF
CDR3 DNA: TGTGCCAGCAACCCTAACGGGGGGATGGGAGATACGCAGTATTTT

D gene: TRBD2
J gene: TRBJ2-1
V gene: TRBV14
clone size: .
CDR3 protein: CASSRGGTSGGSYNEQFF
CDR3 DNA: TGTGCCAGCAGCCGAGGCGGGACTAGCGGGGGCTCCTACAATGAGCAGTTCTTC

D gene: .
J gene: TRBJ1-1
V gene: TRBV30
clone size: .
CDR3 protein: CAWVPFLLGTEAFF
CDR3 DNA: TGTGCCTGGGTTCCCTTTTTGTTGGGCACTGAAGCTTTCTTT

D gene: .
J gene: TRBJ2-2
V gene: TRBV9
clone size: .
CDR3 protein: CASSVVGTGELFF
CDR3 DNA: TGTGCCAGCAGCGTAGTGGGGACCGGGGAGCTGTTTTTT

D gene: .
J gene: TRBJ1-2
V gene: TRBV23-1
clone size: .
CDR3 protein: CASSLPEPDYYGYTF
CDR3 DNA: TGCGCCAGCAGCCTTCCCGAACCGGACTACTATGGCTACACCTTC

D gene: .
J gene: TRBJ2-7
V gene: TRBV7-8
clone size: .
CDR3 protein: CASSQTLQGIHEQYF
CDR3 DNA: TGTGCCAGCAGTCAAACCCTACAGGGAATCCACGAGCAGTACTTC

D gene: .
J gene: TRBJ2-5
V gene: TRBV5-1
clone size: .
CDR3 protein: CASSFRAQETQYF
CDR3 DNA: TGCGCCAGCAGCTTTAGGGCCCAGGAGACCCAGTACTTC

D gene: .
J gene: TRBJ1-5
V gene: TRBV30
clone size: .
CDR3 protein: CAWSVGGLQPQHF
CDR3 DNA: TGTGCCTGGAGTGTAGGGGGTCTTCAGCCCCAGCATTTT

D gene: TRBD1
J gene: TRBJ1-1
V gene: TRBV7-8
clone size: once
CDR3 protein: CASSLIRDRGRNTEAFF
CDR3 DNA: TGTGCCAGCAGCTTAATTCGGGACAGGGGGCGGAACACTGAAGCTTTCTTT

D gene: TRBD1
J gene: TRBJ1-6
V gene: TRBV28
clone size: .
CDR3 protein: CASSFSRTGEIF
CDR3 DNA: TGTGCCAGCAGTTTCTCCCGGACAGGGGAAATCTTT

D gene: .
J gene: TRBJ1-1
V gene: TRBV9
clone size: .
CDR3 protein: CASSVEPMNTEAFF
CDR3 DNA: TGTGCCAGCAGCGTAGAGCCCATGAACACTGAAGCTTTCTTT

D gene: .
J gene: TRBJ2-7
V gene: TRBV29-1
clone size: few
CDR3 protein: CSVAPDTYEQYF
CDR3 DNA: TGCAGCGTTGCGCCGGACACCTACGAGCAGTACTTC

D gene: .
J gene: TRBJ1-2
V gene: TRBV10-3
clone size: .
CDR3 protein: CAISRDRDVYTF
CDR3 DNA: TGTGCCATCAGCCGGGACCGGGATGTCTACACCTTC

D gene: .
J gene: TRBJ2-7
V gene: TRBV29-1
clone size: .
CDR3 protein: CSVELRQVTRYEQYF
CDR3 DNA: TGCAGCGTTGAGCTCCGCCAGGTAACTAGATACGAGCAGTACTTC

D gene: TRBD2
J gene: TRBJ2-1
V gene: TRBV19
clone size: few
CDR3 protein: CATRLSSGGSRNEQFF
CDR3 DNA: TGTGCCACCAGGTTGTCTAGCGGGGGGTCTCGAAATGAGCAGTTCTTC

D gene: TRBD1
J gene: TRBJ2-7
V gene: TRBV27
clone size: .
CDR3 protein: CASSLTGGEQYF
CDR3 DNA: TGTGCCAGCAGTTTGACAGGGGGCGAGCAGTACTTC

D gene: .
J gene: TRBJ1-1
V gene: TRBV5-6
clone size: .
CDR3 protein: CASSPPGVVNTEAFF
CDR3 DNA: TGTGCCAGCAGCCCCCCGGGGGTTGTGAACACTGAAGCTTTCTTT

D gene: .
J gene: TRBJ1-1
V gene: TRBV29-1
clone size: once
CDR3 protein: CSADRNVNTEAFF
CDR3 DNA: TGCAGCGCCGACAGGAACGTGAACACTGAAGCTTTCTTT

D gene: .
J gene: TRBJ2-7
V gene: TRBV30
clone size: .
CDR3 protein: CAWSVRGAGYEQYF
CDR3 DNA: TGTGCCTGGAGTGTACGAGGGGCGGGATACGAGCAGTACTTC

D gene: .
J gene: TRBJ2-3
V gene: TRBV4-1
clone size: .
CDR3 protein: CASSQDFSSRTDTQYF
CDR3 DNA: TGCGCCAGCAGCCAAGATTTTAGCAGCCGCACAGATACGCAGTATTTT

D gene: .
J gene: TRBJ2-3
V gene: TRBV29-1
clone size: .
CDR3 protein: CSVASFLGTDTQYF
CDR3 DNA: TGCAGCGTTGCGTCTTTCCTCGGCACAGATACGCAGTATTTT

D gene: .
J gene: TRBJ2-3
V gene: TRBV7-9
clone size: few
CDR3 protein: CASSSHPGSRVDTQYF
CDR3 DNA: TGTGCCAGCAGCTCGCACCCAGGGTCCCGGGTAGATACGCAGTATTTT

D gene: TRBD1
J gene: TRBJ1-4
V gene: TRBV15
clone size: once
CDR3 protein: CATSAGTGTNEKLFF
CDR3 DNA: TGTGCCACCAGCGCGGGGACAGGGACGAATGAAAAACTGTTTTTT

D gene: .
J gene: TRBJ2-1
V gene: TRBV5-6
clone size: once
CDR3 protein: CASSSGINNEQFF
CDR3 DNA: TGTGCCAGCAGCTCGGGGATAAACAATGAGCAGTTCTTC

D gene: .
J gene: TRBJ1-1
V gene: TRBV6-6
clone size: few
CDR3 protein: CASRDSSVTEAFF
CDR3 DNA: TGTGCCAGCAGGGACAGCTCGGTCACTGAAGCTTTCTTT

D gene: .
J gene: TRBJ2-7
V gene: TRBV5-6
clone size: .
CDR3 protein: CASSLSGINIYEQYF
CDR3 DNA: TGTGCCAGCAGCTTGTCAGGGATTAATATCTACGAGCAGTACTTC

D gene: .
J gene: TRBJ1-2
V gene: TRBV6-5
clone size: .
CDR3 protein: CASRPDGRGHGYTF
CDR3 DNA: TGTGCCAGCAGGCCTGACGGAAGGGGTCATGGCTACACCTTC

D gene: .
J gene: TRBJ2-5
V gene: TRBV30
clone size: .
CDR3 protein: CAWSGGTQETQYF
CDR3 DNA: TGTGCCTGGAGTGGGGGGACACAAGAGACCCAGTACTTC

D gene: .
J gene: TRBJ1-2
V gene: TRBV7-2
clone size: .
CDR3 protein: CASSSVGGVGYTF
CDR3 DNA: TGTGCCAGCAGCTCGGTGGGTGGGGTGGGCTACACCTTC

D gene: .
J gene: TRBJ1-2
V gene: TRBV18
clone size: .
CDR3 protein: CASSRQTDGYTF
CDR3 DNA: TGTGCCAGCTCACGACAGACGGATGGCTACACCTTC

D gene: .
J gene: TRBJ2-7
V gene: TRBV20-1
clone size: .
CDR3 protein: CSASSRLEQYF
CDR3 DNA: TGCAGTGCTAGTTCAAGGCTAGAGCAGTACTTC

D gene: .
J gene: TRBJ1-6
V gene: TRBV5-1
clone size: .
CDR3 protein: CASSPDMSSYNSPLHF
CDR3 DNA: TGCGCCAGCAGCCCGGACATGAGCTCCTATAATTCACCCCTCCACTTT

D gene: .
J gene: TRBJ2-2
V gene: TRBV4-2
clone size: .
CDR3 protein: CASSQVRSTGELFF
CDR3 DNA: TGTGCCAGCAGCCAAGTAAGGAGCACCGGGGAGCTGTTTTTT

D gene: .
J gene: TRBJ2-1
V gene: TRBV7-6
clone size: .
CDR3 protein: CASSPDSYNEQFF
CDR3 DNA: TGTGCCAGCAGCCCAGACTCCTACAATGAGCAGTTCTTC

D gene: .
J gene: TRBJ1-1
V gene: TRBV4-3
clone size: few
CDR3 protein: CASSQDTVGTEAFF
CDR3 DNA: TGCGCCAGCAGCCAAGATACGGTTGGCACTGAAGCTTTCTTT

D gene: .
J gene: TRBJ1-4
V gene: TRBV25-1
clone size: .
CDR3 protein: CASSDVQPNEKLFF
CDR3 DNA: TGTGCCAGCAGTGATGTACAGCCTAATGAAAAACTGTTTTTT

D gene: .
J gene: TRBJ2-2
V gene: TRBV7-2
clone size: .
CDR3 protein: CASSPTFRGAGGELFF
CDR3 DNA: TGTGCCAGCAGCCCTACCTTCAGGGGCGCGGGCGGGGAGCTGTTTTTT

D gene: .
J gene: TRBJ1-1
V gene: TRBV10-3
clone size: .
CDR3 protein: CAISEPQGSEAFF
CDR3 DNA: TGTGCCATCAGTGAGCCACAGGGATCTGAAGCTTTCTTT

D gene: .
J gene: TRBJ2-7
V gene: TRBV5-1
clone size: .
CDR3 protein: CASSLVLSGYEQYF
CDR3 DNA: TGCGCCAGCAGCTTGGTACTCAGTGGTTACGAGCAGTACTTC

D gene: .
J gene: TRBJ1-4
V gene: TRBV5-1
clone size: .
CDR3 protein: CASSAQGGNEKLFF
CDR3 DNA: TGCGCCAGCAGCGCACAGGGAGGGAATGAAAAACTGTTTTTT

D gene: TRBD1
J gene: TRBJ2-3
V gene: TRBV7-2
clone size: once
CDR3 protein: CASSLGTGRTDTQYF
CDR3 DNA: TGTGCCAGCAGCCTAGGGACAGGGAGGACAGATACGCAGTATTTT

D gene: TRBD1
J gene: TRBJ2-7
V gene: TRBV29-1
clone size: .
CDR3 protein: CSTFDRAYEQYF
CDR3 DNA: TGCAGTACATTTGACAGGGCCTACGAGCAGTACTTC

D gene: .
J gene: TRBJ2-1
V gene: TRBV2
clone size: once
CDR3 protein: CASSFAGRGNEQFF
CDR3 DNA: TGTGCCAGCTCGTTTGCAGGGCGAGGAAATGAGCAGTTCTTC

D gene: .
J gene: TRBJ2-1
V gene: TRBV29-1
clone size: .
CDR3 protein: CSVDRIYNEQFF
CDR3 DNA: TGCAGCGTTGACAGGATCTACAATGAGCAGTTCTTC

D gene: TRBD2
J gene: TRBJ2-3
V gene: TRBV7-2
clone size: .
CDR3 protein: CASSFYGTSGGDTQYF
CDR3 DNA: TGTGCCAGCAGCTTCTACGGGACTAGCGGGGGTGATACGCAGTATTTT

D gene: TRBD1
J gene: TRBJ2-6
V gene: TRBV10-3
clone size: .
CDR3 protein: CAISNAGTVNSGANVLTF
CDR3 DNA: TGTGCCATCAGTAATGCAGGGACAGTCAACTCTGGGGCCAACGTCCTGACTTTC

D gene: .
J gene: TRBJ1-3
V gene: TRBV25-1
clone size: once
CDR3 protein: CASSESLYSGNTIYF
CDR3 DNA: TGTGCCAGCAGTGAATCCCTTTACTCTGGAAACACCATATATTTT

D gene: .
J gene: TRBJ2-4
V gene: TRBV7-3
clone size: few
CDR3 protein: CASSLGPPGDTAKNIQYF
CDR3 DNA: TGTGCCAGCAGCTTAGGTCCCCCTGGTGACACCGCCAAAAACATTCAGTACTTC

D gene: .
J gene: TRBJ1-5
V gene: TRBV7-2
clone size: .
CDR3 protein: CASSLGVQGRDQPQHF
CDR3 DNA: TGTGCCAGCAGCTTAGGAGTACAGGGAAGGGATCAGCCCCAGCATTTT

D gene: TRBD1
J gene: TRBJ2-7
V gene: TRBV6-5
clone size: .
CDR3 protein: CASREGQGSSYEQYF
CDR3 DNA: TGTGCCAGCAGAGAGGGACAGGGGTCATCCTACGAGCAGTACTTC

D gene: .
J gene: TRBJ1-2
V gene: TRBV15
clone size: .
CDR3 protein: CATSRDRGGINYGYTF
CDR3 DNA: TGTGCCACCAGCAGAGATCGAGGGGGGATTAACTATGGCTACACCTTC

D gene: .
J gene: TRBJ1-6
V gene: TRBV5-1
clone size: .
CDR3 protein: CASSLGQGTAPLHF
CDR3 DNA: TGCGCCAGCAGCTTGGGTCAGGGTACGGCACCCCTCCACTTT